Reported below is one T cell receptor beta chain. This clonotype was detected a few times. The antigen this receptor binds is unknown. There are no base qualities to consult, and no much larger clone falls within one base. This sample was taken from a study of regulatory T cells in long-lasting Graves disease (dated by TCRdb to about 2021). Broadly, across the study: Antithyroid drugs had been taken for less than 3 months by newly diagnosed Graves' disease patients. Persistent Graves' disease patients were compared with newly diagnosed Graves' disease patients by peripheral blood TCR sequencing and RNA sequencing. The study was conducted in China and was registered as a clinical trial. A total of around 35 samples underwent TCR sequencing: around 13 from persistent and around 20 from newly diagnosed Graves' disease patients. Points the paper makes about the study in general: Persistent disease showed preferential use of TRBV28, TRBJ1-2 and TRBJ2-5, whereas newly diagnosed disease favored TRBV20-1 and TRBJ2-1. The small sample size was acknowledged by the authors as a limitation that may reduce accuracy. Compared with newly diagnosed patients, persistent Graves' disease patients had lower TCR Shannon entropy and fewer highly expanded clones, which suggests clonal expansion. Sequencing and analysis were limited to the TCR beta chain. Patients with persistent disease shared more public clonotypes (around 3,000) than newly diagnosed patients did (roughly 970). The study examined only peripheral blood because the primary lesion, thyroid tissue, could not be accessed.

The library was obtained by multiplex PCR. The listed sequencing device is Illumina HiSeq 4000. CDR3 regions were amplified by Arm-PCR with iRepertoire HTBI primers to construct TCR beta libraries. Before sequencing, the PCR products went through gel purification. In the source study's methods: Gene usage analysis of CDR3 amino acid clonotypes relied on the 60 or so TRBV and more than twelve TRBJ segments identified across samples. Filtered high-quality paired reads were merged into contigs using COPE and FqMerger. BLAST was used to align contigs to IMGT TRBV, TRBD and TRBJ reference genes, and CDR3 was defined according to IMGT. Clonotypes above 0.1% frequency were classified as highly expanded clones. Repertoire diversity was measured by Shannon entropy, and V-J evenness by the Gini coefficient. A clonotype was considered public if more than one individual shared it. TCRdb reworked the public reads: Q25 trimming with fastp, MiXCR clone assembly, productive beta chains retained. Rows are combined by CDR3 protein, so each entry shows the most common genes and DNA. TCRdb's processing, not the study's, gives the V and J calls here. The sample table records about 310,000 distinct CDR3 sequences; 15% to 20% of these occur just once. The top ten constitute about 38% of the sample.

The meaning of the sample's time point label: newly diagnosed GD, antithyroid drugs for less than 3 months. For both TCR sequencing and RNA sequencing, RNA was extracted from PBMCs using TRIzol. The diagnosis of Graves' disease followed American Thyroid Association guidelines. Patients were recruited from an endocrinology department in Xi'an, China. Each patient gave approximately 8.8 milliliters of peripheral blood, collected in an EDTA anticoagulant tube. Ficoll Paque Plus density gradient separation was used to isolate PBMCs, and no further T cell sorting was performed. An Agilent 2100 Bioanalyzer and agarose gel were used to check RNA quality, while a NanoDrop 2000 measured RNA concentration. V loses 6 bases at its end and J loses 5 bases; junction bases beyond the gene matches: 2. The CDR3 holds 12 amino acids from the cysteine to the phenylalanine. Of the read, only the CDR3 DNA is kept; its 36 bases are in frame from base 1. Via the germline V gene, CDR1 is WSHSY and CDR2 SAAADI.

The material sequenced was peripheral blood mononuclear cells (PBMCs), taken at new diagnosis, from a patient treated with antithyroid drugs. This receptor was taken from a female donor with Graves disease. The chain links TRBV10-2 with TRBJ1-2; 8 central nucleotides agree with TRBD1. The DNA sequence is given as TGCGCCAGCAGGGACAGGGATTATGGCTACACCTTC. Its coded protein is CASRDRDYGYTF.